One sample yielded the 28 T cell receptor beta chains listed below, sequenced in a study of cytomegalovirus exposure and HLA in healthy donors. PCR used 60 Vbeta primers and 13 Jbeta primers. The method was immunoSEQ multiplex PCR; TCRdb's version includes in-frame clones alone and lacks a portion of them. The sample holds about 120,000 clones, over 60% seen once. The sample consisted of PBMCs. The receptors shown here come from a woman aged 40 to 49 in good health and CMV-seropositive.

In this sample, this clone turned up a few times. This chain links TRBV6-6 with TRBJ1-5; 8 positions match TRBD1. V shed 6 bases, J shed 6 bases, and the junction held 7 bases outside the gene matches. The CDR3 contains 14 residues. CDR1 and CDR2 from the germline V gene are MNHNY and SVGAGI (reference sequence). The CDR3 bases are TGTGCCAGCAGGAATAGGCAGGGGGCTCAGCCCCAGCATTTT. This encodes CASRNRQGAQPQHF.

The genes are TRBV4-2 and TRBJ2-7; D might be TRBD2 (6 bases). The V gene lost 4 bases and the J gene lost 6 bases, with 16 bases spanning the gap. CDR1 LGHNA and CDR2 YNFKEQ come from the germline V gene. This CDR3 region has 14 residues. CDR3 loop: CASSRQDGGSEQYF. CDR3 nucleotides: TGTGCCAGCAGCCGTCAAGATGGGGGGAGCGAGCAGTACTTC.

The genes are TRBV6-5 and TRBJ1-2; D not resolved. The germline CDR1 and CDR2 sequences are MNHEY and SVGAGI. The CDR3 consists of 14 residues. V was shortened by 6 bases and J by 4 bases, with 15 bases between the two germline ends. The CDR3 region is CASRTEAGSYGYTF. The CDR3 nucleotides read TGTGCCAGCAGGACGGAGGCGGGAAGCTATGGCTACACCTTC.

The rearrangement joins TRBV6-4 to TRBJ2-2; weak D call: TRBD1 (5 bases). Trimming shortened V by 6 bases and J by 0 bases, and 8 bases separated the two germline ends. CDR1 is MRHNA, CDR2 SNTAGT, per germline. The CDR3 covers 14 residues. The chain's CDR3 is CASSLGANTGELFF. In nucleotides, the CDR3 is TGTGCCAGCAGCTTAGGGGCGAACACCGGGGAGCTGTTTTTT.

This clone was seen a single time. CDR3 loop: CASSRRDEQYF. Here the CDR3 DNA reads TGTGCCAGCAGCCGGAGGGACGAGCAGTACTTC. The V call is TRBV6-5, the J call TRBJ2-7; D may be TRBD2 (6 bases). The CDR3 spans 11 residues. V dropped 6 bases and J dropped 5 bases, with 8 bases sitting between them. Germline V lookup: CDR1 MNHEY, CDR2 SVGAGI.

J is TRBJ2-1 and V is TRBV2, with TRBD2 identical over 15 bases. CDR3 length equals 14 residues. Germline V gene lookup returns CDR1 SNHLY and CDR2 FYNNEI. J gave up 7 bases and V 7 bases, and 2 bases lay outside the gene matches. The CDR3 loop reads CASNGLAGGNEQFF. The CDR3 nucleotides are TGTGCCAGCAACGGACTAGCGGGAGGGAATGAGCAGTTCTTC.

This clone came up many times. The chain combines TRBV19 with TRBJ2-1; 10 nucleotides agree with TRBD2. The V gene end was trimmed by 5 bases and the J gene end by 6 bases; junction bases not matched to a gene: 22. The CDR3 extends over 20 amino acids. CDR1 and CDR2 from the germline V gene are LNHDA and SQIVND (reference sequence). The CDR3 DNA follows: TGTGCCAGTAGTCGTCGGACTAGCGGAGCCAGAGCGGTTGTTTCCAATGAGCAGTTCTTC. This sequence encodes CASSRRTSGARAVVSNEQFF.

The V call is TRBV19, the J call TRBJ2-7; weak D call: TRBD2 (6 bases). Germline V gives CDR1 LNHDA, CDR2 SQIVND (reference sequence). This CDR3 has 15 residues. Trimming stripped 0 bases from V and 3 bases from J, with 12 bases between. The CDR3 protein is CASSIEGAGGYEQYF. CDR3 nucleotides: TGTGCCAGTAGTATAGAAGGAGCGGGTGGCTACGAGCAGTACTTC.

The chain couples TRBV5-1 to TRBJ2-3; TRBD1 agrees at 9 bases. J gave up 2 bases and V 4 bases, and 2 bases lay outside the gene matches. The CDR3 runs to 14 residues. Looked up from germline, CDR1 is SGHRS and CDR2 is YFSETQ. The CDR3 here is CASSRDRVTDTQYF. The CDR3 region has the DNA TGCGCCAGCAGCCGGGACAGGGTCACAGATACGCAGTATTTT.

This chain connects TRBV6-4 to TRBJ2-3; 9 positions match TRBD2. V shed 7 bases and J 6 bases; nucleotides not matched to a gene: 11. The CDR3 extends over 15 amino acids. In germline, CDR1 is MRHNA, CDR2 SNTAGT. The chain's CDR3 is CASKDRGRAEDTQYF. CDR3 sequence (DNA): TGTGCCAGCAAGGATCGCGGGAGGGCCGAGGATACGCAGTATTTT.

The CDR3 loop reads CASSEASGAGVDEQYF. CDR3 DNA: TGTGCCAGCAGTGAAGCTTCTGGAGCGGGAGTGGACGAGCAGTACTTC. The chain joins TRBV2 to TRBJ2-7; 8 nucleotides agree with TRBD2. The V segment lost 0 bases and the J segment 5 bases; nucleotides outside the gene matches: 9. Germline V gene lookup returns CDR1 SNHLY and CDR2 FYNNEI. The CDR3 has 16 amino acids.

This clone was detected many times. This rearrangement joins TRBV5-5 to TRBJ1-2; TRBD1 agrees at 9 bases. Unmatched junction bases numbered 8, after V lost 0 bases and J lost 8 bases. The CDR3 extends over 15 amino acids. Germline lookup yields CDR1 SGHKS and CDR2 YYEKEE (reference sequence). The CDR3 DNA is TGTGCCAGCAGCTTGGCACAGGGGGCTGTGTGGGGCTACACCTTC. Translation gives CASSLAQGAVWGYTF.

This clone was seen only a few times. Other DNA variants within this sample encode the same CDR3. The chain uses TRBV27 and TRBJ2-1; 9 bases line up with TRBD2. Germline V gene sequence: CDR1 MNHEY, CDR2 SMNVEV (reference sequence). V trimming: 3 bases; J trimming: 2 bases; junction bases outside the gene matches: 2. The CDR3 length is 15 residues. The CDR3 spells CASSLGGGAYNEQFF. The CDR3 region has the DNA TGTGCCAGCAGTTTGGGCGGGGGGGCCTACAATGAGCAGTTCTTC.

The CDR3 DNA follows: TGTGCCAGCAGTGGAAGACAGGGGGCAGAGACCCAGTACTTC. It yields the protein CASSGRQGAETQYF. The gene calls are TRBV28 and TRBJ2-5; 10 nucleotides line up with TRBD1. Trimming removed 5 bases from V and 4 bases from J; junction bases left unmatched: 4. The length of the CDR3 is 14 residues. Germline loops: CDR1 MDHEN, CDR2 SYDVKM.

CDR3 nucleotide sequence: TGTGCCAGTACCCTCACGACAGGGTCCGGCTATGGCTACACCTTC. This codes for CASTLTTGSGYGYTF. The chain recombines TRBV19 with TRBJ1-2; 7 positions match TRBD1. Germline V CDR1 and CDR2: LNHDA, SQIVND (reference sequence). Germline trimming cut 7 bases from V and 4 bases from J; bases unmatched to any gene: 12. There are 15 residues in the CDR3.

This clone was recorded a few times. One end of the junction fails to match germline, which may point to a read error. The chain is built from TRBV7-9 and TRBJ1-2, with 9 bases matching TRBD1. The CDR3 length is 16 residues. Germline V CDR1 and CDR2: SEHNR, FQNEAQ (reference sequence). As DNA, the CDR3 is TGTTCCAGCAGCGAATCCGGGACAGGGCTGGACTATGGCTACACCTTC. Amino acids: CSSSESGTGLDYGYTF.

The rearrangement joins TRBV9 to TRBJ2-1, with 7 bases aligning to TRBD2. The CDR3 extends over 17 amino acids. Germline lookup yields CDR1 SGDLS and CDR2 YYNGEE. J was trimmed by 5 bases and V by 0 bases; bases with no gene match: 11. The CDR3 region is CASSVGARTSPNNEQFF. The CDR3 nucleotides read TGTGCCAGCAGCGTAGGGGCTCGGACTAGTCCTAACAATGAGCAGTTCTTC.

The J gene is TRBJ2-1, the V gene TRBV4-1; 11 nucleotides match TRBD2. Trimming took 2 bases from V and 4 from J; bases not matched to a gene: 4. In germline, CDR1 is MGHRA, CDR2 YSYEKL. The CDR3 is made up of 16 amino acids. This chain's CDR3 is CASSQSVAGGYNEQFF. CDR3 coding DNA: TGCGCCAGCAGCCAATCTGTAGCGGGAGGGTACAATGAGCAGTTCTTC.

This rearrangement joins TRBV12-5 to TRBJ2-3, with TRBD2 matching 10 bases. Germline assignment: CDR1 LGHNT and CDR2 FRNRAP. The ends lost 8 bases at V and 5 bases at J; junction bases unmatched: 10. There are 15 residues in the CDR3. In DNA, the CDR3 is TGTGCTAGTCAAAAGAGCGGGGGGGCCGGAGATACGCAGTATTTT. It specifies CASQKSGGAGDTQYF.

This clone was detected a few times. The chain has TRBV18 and TRBJ1-2; TRBD1 matches 10 bases. Germline assignment: CDR1 KGHSH and CDR2 LQKENI. The CDR3 is made up of 13 amino acids. Germline trimming cut 8 bases from V and 3 bases from J; bases unmatched to any gene: 3. Here the CDR3 DNA reads TGTGCCAGCGCGACAGGGGGCGACTATGGCTACACCTTC. Amino acids: CASATGGDYGYTF.

V gene TRBV5-4 combines with J gene TRBJ2-2; tentatively, D is TRBD2 (5 bases). CDR3 length: 15 residues. Germline values: CDR1 SGHNT, CDR2 YYREEE (reference sequence). The ends were cut back, 0 bases at V and 3 bases at J, with 9 bases in the middle. Here the CDR3 DNA reads TGTGCCAGCAGCTTGGAGGAGGACTACACCGGGGAGCTGTTTTTT. Translation gives CASSLEEDYTGELFF.

The chain combines TRBV21-1 with TRBJ2-3; TRBD2, the table's D call, was not compared with the DNA. TRBV21-1 is listed as a pseudogene. CDR3 size: 16 residues. The CDR3 reads CASSKSRGTLTDTQYF. The DNA of the CDR3 is TGTGCCAGCAGCAAATCGCGGGGAACCCTCACAGATACGCAGTATTTT.

This clone appeared a few times. The junction differs from germline at one of its ends, possibly a read error. The J gene is TRBJ1-2, the V gene TRBV7-9, with D possibly TRBD1 on 5 matching bases. The CDR3 sequence is 17 residues long. Germline CDR1 and CDR2: SEHNR and FQNEAQ (reference sequence). The CDR3 DNA reads as TGTTCCAGCAGCTTAGCGTACGGCAGGGCGCCTTTCTGGGGCTACACCTTC. This encodes CSSSLAYGRAPFWGYTF.

Only one count was recorded for this clone. The chain links TRBV5-4 to TRBJ2-1, with TRBD1 identical over 9 bases. CDR3 length: 15 residues. Germline CDR1 is SGHNT and CDR2 is YYREEE (reference sequence). Trimming removed 0 bases from V and 6 bases from J; junction bases left unmatched: 4. CDR3 sequence: CASSLGQGGFNEQFF. CDR3 in DNA: TGTGCCAGCAGCTTGGGACAGGGGGGCTTCAATGAGCAGTTCTTC.

V gene TRBV28 combines with J gene TRBJ2-2; D is unresolved. The CDR3 spans 12 residues. Germline CDR1 reads MDHEN; CDR2 reads SYDVKM. V was trimmed by 6 bases and J by 4 bases, leaving 6 bases between them. In DNA form, the CDR3 reads TGTGCCAGCAGCCCGCGCACCGGGGAGCTGTTTTTT. Protein: CASSPRTGELFF.

The J gene is TRBJ1-5, the V gene TRBV19; tentatively, D is TRBD1 (5 bases). The CDR3 has 14 residues. From germline, CDR1 is LNHDA and CDR2 SQIVND (reference sequence). Trimming removed 6 bases from V and 5 bases from J, with 14 bases in between. Here the CDR3 reads CASRQQEYDQPQHF. CDR3 nucleotide sequence: TGTGCCAGTAGACAACAGGAATACGATCAGCCCCAGCATTTT.

The V and J genes are TRBV9 and TRBJ2-6; D is possibly TRBD2 (5 bases). Trimming shortened V by 6 bases and J by 1 base, and 11 bases separated the two germline ends. CDR1 is SGDLS and CDR2 is YYNGEE in the germline V gene. The CDR3 has 15 amino acids. CDR3 sequence: CASTLGRSGANVLTF. CDR3 sequence (DNA): TGTGCCAGCACCTTAGGGAGATCTGGGGCCAACGTCCTGACTTTC.

In its sample, this clone was seen a few times. CDR3 amino acids: CASSEDGTVSTKQYF. DNA of the CDR3: TGTGCCAGCAGTGAAGATGGGACAGTCTCTACGAAGCAGTACTTC. The chain links TRBV6-1 to TRBJ2-7; 7 bases fit TRBD1. This CDR3 comprises 15 residues. Germline CDR1 is MNHNS and CDR2 is SASEGT. The V and J ends lost 1 base and 8 bases, in that order; junction bases with no gene match: 11.